This T cell receptor (beta chain) was profiled in a study of immune evolution from preneoplasia to lung adenocarcinoma. To note about this clone: What it binds is unknown.

Using immunoSEQ multiplex PCR, the repertoire was profiled, and TCRdb retains in-frame clones only, with some absent. Of 10,000 to 14,000 clones listed, around 86% are singletons. Regarding the study as a whole: Compared with EGFR-mutant or double wild-type lesions, KRAS-mutant nodules were more clonal. Later-stage lesions appeared to have more T cells, more diversity, less clonality.

Patients had resection in Japan or China between the mid-2010s and the late 2010s. H&E slides confirmed each diagnosis, reviewed by two pathologists independently. Sequences were obtained from FFPE invasive lung adenocarcinoma tissue. The TCR was taken from a person between 70 and 80 years old with invasive lung adenocarcinoma.

CDR3 sequence: CASSSSGQDTQYF. CDR3 nucleotide sequence: TGCGCCAGCAGCTCCTCTGGACAAGATACGCAGTATTTT. The rearrangement uses TRBV5-1 and TRBJ2-3, with D possibly matching TRBD1 (5 bases). CDR1 and CDR2 from the germline V gene are SGHRS and YFSETQ. This CDR3 contains 13 residues. The V and J ends lost 3 bases and 5 bases respectively, with 10 bases between them.